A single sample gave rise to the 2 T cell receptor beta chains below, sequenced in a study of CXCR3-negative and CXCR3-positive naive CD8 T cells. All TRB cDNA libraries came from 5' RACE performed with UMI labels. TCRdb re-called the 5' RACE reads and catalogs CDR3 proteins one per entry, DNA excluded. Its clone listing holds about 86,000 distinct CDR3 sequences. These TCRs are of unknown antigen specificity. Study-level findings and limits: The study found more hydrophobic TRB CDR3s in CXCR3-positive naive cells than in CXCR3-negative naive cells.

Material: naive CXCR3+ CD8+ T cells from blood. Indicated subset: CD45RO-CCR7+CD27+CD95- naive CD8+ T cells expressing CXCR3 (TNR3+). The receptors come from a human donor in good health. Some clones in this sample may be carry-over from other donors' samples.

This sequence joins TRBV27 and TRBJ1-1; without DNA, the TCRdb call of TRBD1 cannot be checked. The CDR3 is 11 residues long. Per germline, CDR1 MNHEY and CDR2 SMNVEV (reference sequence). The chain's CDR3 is CASSWGREAFF.

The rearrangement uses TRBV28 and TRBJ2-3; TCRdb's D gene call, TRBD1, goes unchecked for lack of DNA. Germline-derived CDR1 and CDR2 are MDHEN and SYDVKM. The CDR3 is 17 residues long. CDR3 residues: CASSLSPLDSAADTQYF.